The next 7 T cell receptor beta chains were all read from a single sample in a study of shared clonotypes between healthy human individuals. Profiled with immunoSEQ multiplex PCR; TCRdb holds only in-frame clones, not every one. Seen here are about 600,000 clones, about 97% observed once, and the top ten hold 0.057%. Sequenced: naive CD4+ T cells sorted from blood. Subset meaning: CD45RA+ positively selected. The receptors derive from a woman in her twenties or thirties in good health.

V usage is TRBV10-1 and J usage is TRBJ2-2, with TRBD1 matching 7 bases. CDR3 length: 15 amino acids. Looked up from germline, CDR1 is WNHNN and CDR2 is SYGVQD (reference sequence). Germline trimming cut 3 bases from V and 3 bases from J; bases unmatched to any gene: 4. CDR3 sequence: CASSDRGLDTGELFF. In DNA form, the CDR3 reads TGCGCCAGCAGTGATAGGGGGCTGGACACCGGGGAGCTGTTTTTT.

The V gene is TRBV18, the J gene TRBJ2-7; 8 bases are a match to TRBD2. The V segment lost 3 bases and the J segment 4 bases; nucleotides outside the gene matches: 5. CDR3 length: 14 amino acids. CDR1 is KGHSH and CDR2 is LQKENI in the germline V gene. The CDR3 DNA sequence: TGTGCCAGCTCACCCAGGACTAGCAGTTACGAGCAGTACTTC. Translation: CASSPRTSSYEQYF.

The chain couples TRBV19 to TRBJ2-5; 8 bases are shared with TRBD1. The germline V gene encodes CDR1 LNHDA and CDR2 SQIVND (reference sequence). Losses at the gene ends were 5 bases for V and 5 bases for J; bases not matched to a gene: 7. CDR3 length: 14 amino acids. The CDR3 here is CASSLTGAGETQYF. The CDR3 bases are TGTGCCAGTAGTTTGACAGGGGCTGGGGAGACCCAGTACTTC.

The chain joins TRBV30 to TRBJ1-1, with 7 nucleotides matching TRBD1. The CDR3 spans 15 residues. V shed 4 bases, J shed 1 base, and the junction held 9 bases outside the gene matches. CDR1 and CDR2 (germline): GTSNPN, SVGIG (reference sequence). This chain's CDR3 is CAWNLPDRRNTEAFF. The CDR3 region has the DNA TGTGCCTGGAATCTGCCGGACAGGAGGAACACTGAAGCTTTCTTT.

CDR3 nucleotides: TGTGCCAGCAGTACCCGGACTAGCGGCACAGATACGCAGTATTTT. Protein product: CASSTRTSGTDTQYF. V and J are TRBV6-5 and TRBJ2-3, with 9 bases fitting TRBD2. Germline V gene data show CDR1 as MNHEY and CDR2 as SVGAGI. J gave up 1 base and V 5 bases, and 4 bases lay outside the gene matches. The CDR3 loop spans 15 amino acids.

This clone has a single count. The chain couples TRBV28 to TRBJ2-7, with 10 bases that match TRBD2. Germline lookup yields CDR1 MDHEN and CDR2 SYDVKM. The CDR3 loop spans 17 amino acids. Germline trimming cut 5 bases from V and 2 bases from J; bases unmatched to any gene: 12. The CDR3 bases are TGTGCCAGCAGTCCTCGCCCTAGCGGGAGTCTCACCTACGAGCAGTACTTC. Translating it yields CASSPRPSGSLTYEQYF.

The chain recombines TRBV28 with TRBJ2-7; 9 bases agree with TRBD2. Germline CDR1 MDHEN, CDR2 SYDVKM. This CDR3 is 15 amino acids long. V trimming: 4 bases; J trimming: 0 bases; junction bases outside the gene matches: 4. The CDR3 DNA reads as TGTGCCAGCAGTTACGGACTAGCGACCTCCTACGAGCAGTACTTC. It codes for CASSYGLATSYEQYF.